The 13 T cell receptor beta chains below were found in one sample sequenced in a study of Graves' ophthalmopathy and Graves' hyperthyroidism. CDR3 regions of TCR beta were amplified from RNA transcripts. The first-round RT-PCR employed HTBI primers together with the Qiagen OneStep RT-PCR kit. A multiplex PCR was then performed as the second round. One entry per CDR3 protein, called by TCRdb with MiXCR from the multiplex PCR reads. This repertoire shows around 1,000,000 distinct CDR3 sequences, about two fifths found once; its top ten account for around 10%. The sample was peripheral blood or thyroid tissue (not recorded which). These receptor sequences come from an adult man with Graves' hyperthyroidism.

The V gene is TRBV7-6, the J gene TRBJ2-7, with D possibly being TRBD2 (6 bases). Trimming removed 6 bases from V and 2 bases from J, with 11 bases in between. CDR1 SGHVS and CDR2 FNYEAQ come from the germline V gene. The CDR3 is 13 amino acids. This CDR3 is CASRTWGAYEQYF. The CDR3 DNA sequence: TGTGCCAGCAGAACGTGGGGGGCCTACGAGCAGTACTTC.

In this sample, this clonotype turned up many times. V and J are TRBV5-1 and TRBJ2-5; TRBD1 aligns across 11 bases. This CDR3 spans 16 amino acids. V shed 4 bases and J 2 bases; nucleotides not matched to a gene: 7. Germline values: CDR1 SGHRS, CDR2 YFSETQ. The CDR3 nucleotides are TGCGCCAGCAGCACGGGGACAGGGGGGACTCAAGAGACCCAGTACTTC. This sequence encodes CASSTGTGGTQETQYF.

The chain couples TRBV4-3 to TRBJ1-2; a possible D gene is TRBD1 (5 bases). V lost 0 bases and J 8 bases, leaving 10 bases between the germline ends. The CDR3 runs 13 residues. Germline CDR1 and CDR2: LGHNA and YSLEER. CDR3 bases: TGCGCCAGCAGCCAAGAGTTCCAGGGAGGCTACACCTTC. Translated: CASSQEFQGGYTF.

This clonotype has a single count. A much bigger clone sits one base away, suggesting this may be a read error. The CDR3 here is CASSLSWSQETQFF. The CDR3 DNA follows: TGTGCCAGCAGCTTATCATGGTCCCAAGAGACCCAGTTCTTC. The V call is TRBV7-9, the J call TRBJ2-5; no firm D call. The DNA end is more similar to TRBJ2-1, so the J call may be wrong. This CDR3 comprises 14 residues. The germline CDR1 and CDR2 sequences are SEHNR and FQNEAQ (reference sequence).

This chain connects TRBV3-1 to TRBJ2-5; D may match TRBD1 or TRBD2 (6 bases each). Trimming pared 2 bases from V and 5 bases from J, leaving 12 bases between. Germline CDR1 and CDR2: LGHDT and YNNKEL (reference sequence). The CDR3 contains 14 residues. The CDR3 nucleotides read TGTGCCAGCAGCCAAAAGGGGGGAACGGAGACCCAGTACTTC. It translates to CASSQKGGTETQYF.

This clonotype was detected only once. The chain recombines TRBV7-6 with TRBJ1-6; 11 bases are shared with TRBD1. Trimming cost V 3 bases and J 2 bases; bases outside gene matches: 3. The CDR3 extends over 17 amino acids. Germline CDR1 is SGHVS and CDR2 is FNYEAQ. The CDR3 sequence: CASSFGQGAAYNSPLHF. CDR3 DNA sequence: TGTGCCAGCAGCTTTGGACAGGGGGCCGCCTATAATTCACCCCTCCACTTT. The full variable domain, rest sourced from reference TRBV7-6 and TRBJ1-6, is GAGVSQSPRYKVTKRGQDVALRCDPISGHVSLYWYRQALGQGPEFLTYFNYEAQQDKSGLPNDRFSAERPEGSISTLTIQRTEQRDSAMYRCASSFGQGAAYNSPLHFGNGTRLTVT.

The chain joins TRBV11-2 to TRBJ1-2, with D maybe TRBD1 (5 bases). This CDR3 has 17 residues. Germline CDR1 reads SGHAT; CDR2 reads FQNNGV. Trimming took off 1 base at V and 3 bases at J, with 18 bases between the two ends. Here the CDR3 reads CASSLVRGRPKDYGYTF. The CDR3 nucleotides are TGTGCCAGCAGCTTAGTTCGGGGCAGGCCCAAGGACTATGGCTACACCTTC.

For the CDR3, the DNA is TGTGCCAGCACTATGACAGGGGCTGGAAACACCGGGGAGCTGTTTTTT. It codes for CASTMTGAGNTGELFF. The chain joins TRBV7-3 to TRBJ2-2; 8 nucleotides agree with TRBD1. CDR1 and CDR2 (germline): SGHTA, FQGTGA. The V and J ends lost 7 bases and 2 bases, in that order; junction bases with no gene match: 9. The CDR3 totals 16 residues.

This sequence joins TRBV9 and TRBJ2-1; a possible D gene is TRBD2 (6 bases). The germline V gene encodes CDR1 SGDLS and CDR2 YYNGEE. There are 13 residues in the CDR3. Trimming took off 4 bases at V and 5 bases at J, with 10 bases between the two ends. The CDR3 region is CASSSAGNNEQFF. Here the CDR3 DNA reads TGTGCCAGCAGCTCCGCGGGGAACAATGAGCAGTTCTTC.

In this sample, this clonotype turned up many times. The chain employs TRBV14 and TRBJ1-5, with D hard to call. This CDR3 region has 17 residues. The germline V and J ends were trimmed by 6 bases and 0 bases, with 18 bases remaining between them. Germline CDR1 SGHDN, CDR2 FVKESK. CDR3 amino acids: CASSPDATDYSNQPQHF. In nucleotides, the CDR3 is TGTGCCAGCAGTCCGGACGCCACAGACTATAGCAATCAGCCCCAGCATTTT.

This clonotype has only a few counts. V and J are TRBV9 and TRBJ1-5, with D maybe TRBD1 (6 bases). From germline, CDR1 is SGDLS and CDR2 YYNGEE. Trimming pared 4 bases from V and 9 bases from J, leaving 14 bases between. The CDR3 consists of 13 residues. The CDR3 is CASSPTQGGPQHF. CDR3 nucleotide sequence: TGTGCCAGCAGCCCGACCCAAGGGGGGCCCCAGCATTTT.

This clonotype has more than one count but fewer than ten. The CDR3 DNA reads TGTGCCAGCAGCCCTCGTTTATTAGGTACCCCCTACGAGCAGTACTTC. Translated: CASSPRLLGTPYEQYF. V gene TRBV12-3 or TRBV12-4 combines with J gene TRBJ2-7; D is undetermined. Trimming removed 6 bases at V and 2 bases at J, with 20 bases between. CDR3 length: 16 amino acids.

This clonotype was observed at least ten times. The chain couples TRBV2 to TRBJ2-6; D tentatively fits TRBD1 or TRBD2 (5 bases each). With 4 bases removed from V and 0 bases from J, the gap between germline ends came to 7 bases. CDR1 and CDR2 (germline): SNHLY, FYNNEI. The CDR3 contains 15 residues. CDR3 DNA: TGTGCCAGCAGTGCGGGGCTCTCTGGGGCCAACGTCCTGACTTTC. This codes for CASSAGLSGANVLTF.